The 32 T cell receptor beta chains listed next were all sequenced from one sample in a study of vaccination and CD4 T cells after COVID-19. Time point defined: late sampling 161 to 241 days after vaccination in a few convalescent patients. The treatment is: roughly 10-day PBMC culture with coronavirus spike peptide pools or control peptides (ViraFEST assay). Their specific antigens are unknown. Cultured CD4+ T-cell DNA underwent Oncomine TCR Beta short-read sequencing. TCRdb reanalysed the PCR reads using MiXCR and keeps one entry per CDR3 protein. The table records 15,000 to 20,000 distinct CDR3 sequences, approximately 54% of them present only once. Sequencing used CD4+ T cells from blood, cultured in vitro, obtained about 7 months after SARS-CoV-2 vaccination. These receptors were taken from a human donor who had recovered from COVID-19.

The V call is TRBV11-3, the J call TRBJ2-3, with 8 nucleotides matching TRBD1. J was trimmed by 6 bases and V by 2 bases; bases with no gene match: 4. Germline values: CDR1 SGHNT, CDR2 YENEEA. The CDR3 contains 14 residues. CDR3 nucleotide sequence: TGTGCCAGCAGCTTATGGCAGGGGGCTGATACGCAGTATTTT. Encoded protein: CASSLWQGADTQYF.

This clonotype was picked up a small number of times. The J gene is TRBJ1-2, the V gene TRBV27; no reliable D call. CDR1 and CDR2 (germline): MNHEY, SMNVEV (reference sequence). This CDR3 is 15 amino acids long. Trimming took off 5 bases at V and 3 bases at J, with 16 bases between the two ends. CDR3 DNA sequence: TGTGCCAGCAGTCCCCTTGAGAGGCCATACTATGGCTACACCTTC. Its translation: CASSPLERPYYGYTF.

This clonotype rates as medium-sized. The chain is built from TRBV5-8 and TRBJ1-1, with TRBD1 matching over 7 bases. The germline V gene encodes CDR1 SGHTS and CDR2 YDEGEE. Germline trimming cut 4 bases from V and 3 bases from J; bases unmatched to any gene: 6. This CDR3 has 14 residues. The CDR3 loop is CASSLDDRDTEAFF. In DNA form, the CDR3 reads TGTGCCAGCAGCCTGGACGACAGGGACACTGAAGCTTTCTTT.

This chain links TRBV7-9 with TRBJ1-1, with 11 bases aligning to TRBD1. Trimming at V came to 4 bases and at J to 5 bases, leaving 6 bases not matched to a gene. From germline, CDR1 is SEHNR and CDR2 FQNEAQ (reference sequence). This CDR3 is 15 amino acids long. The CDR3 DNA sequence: TGTGCCAGCAGCTCCCGAGGACAGGGGGCAACTGAAGCTTTCTTT. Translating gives CASSSRGQGATEAFF.

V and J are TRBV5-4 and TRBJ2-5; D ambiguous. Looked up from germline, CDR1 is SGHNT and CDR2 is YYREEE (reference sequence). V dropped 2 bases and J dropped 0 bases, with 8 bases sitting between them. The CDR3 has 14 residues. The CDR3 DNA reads TGTGCCAGCAGCTTTAGAAGTTACCAAGAGACCCAGTACTTC. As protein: CASSFRSYQETQYF.

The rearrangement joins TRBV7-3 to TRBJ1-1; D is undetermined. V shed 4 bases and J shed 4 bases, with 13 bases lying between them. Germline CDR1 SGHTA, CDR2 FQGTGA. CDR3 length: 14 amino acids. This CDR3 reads CASSSQPETTEAFF. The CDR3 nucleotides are TGTGCCAGCAGCTCGCAGCCCGAAACCACTGAAGCTTTCTTT.

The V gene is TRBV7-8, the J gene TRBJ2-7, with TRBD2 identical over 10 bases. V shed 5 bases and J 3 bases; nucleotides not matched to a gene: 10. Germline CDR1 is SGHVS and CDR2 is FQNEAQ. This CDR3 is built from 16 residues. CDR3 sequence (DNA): TGTGCCAGCAGCCCCTACCGGGTAGCGGGGGGCTACGAGCAGTACTTC. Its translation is CASSPYRVAGGYEQYF.

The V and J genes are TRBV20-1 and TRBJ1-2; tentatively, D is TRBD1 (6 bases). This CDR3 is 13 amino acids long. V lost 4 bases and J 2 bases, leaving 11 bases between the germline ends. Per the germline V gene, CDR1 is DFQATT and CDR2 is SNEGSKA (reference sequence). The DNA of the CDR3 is TGCAGTGCTATCAGTCAGGGGAACTATGGCTACACCTTC. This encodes CSAISQGNYGYTF.

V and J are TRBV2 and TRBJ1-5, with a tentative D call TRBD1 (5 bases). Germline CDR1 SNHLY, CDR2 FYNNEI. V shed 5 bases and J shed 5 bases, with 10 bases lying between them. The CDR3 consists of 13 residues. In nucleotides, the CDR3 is TGTGCCAGCAGTAAAGGGACGGATCAGCCCCAGCATTTT. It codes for CASSKGTDQPQHF.

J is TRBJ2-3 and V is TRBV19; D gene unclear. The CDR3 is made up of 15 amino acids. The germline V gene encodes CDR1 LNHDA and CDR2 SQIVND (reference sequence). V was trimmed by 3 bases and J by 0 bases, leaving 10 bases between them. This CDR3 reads CASSIYGLSTDTQYF. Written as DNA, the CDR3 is TGTGCCAGTAGTATTTACGGGCTAAGCACAGATACGCAGTATTTT.

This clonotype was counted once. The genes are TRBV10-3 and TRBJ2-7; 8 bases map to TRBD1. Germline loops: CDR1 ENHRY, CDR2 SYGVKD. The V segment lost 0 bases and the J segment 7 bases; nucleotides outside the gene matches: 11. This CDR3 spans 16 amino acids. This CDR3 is CAISESDVRTGGEQYF. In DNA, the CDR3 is TGTGCCATCAGTGAGTCGGATGTTAGAACAGGGGGGGAGCAGTACTTC.

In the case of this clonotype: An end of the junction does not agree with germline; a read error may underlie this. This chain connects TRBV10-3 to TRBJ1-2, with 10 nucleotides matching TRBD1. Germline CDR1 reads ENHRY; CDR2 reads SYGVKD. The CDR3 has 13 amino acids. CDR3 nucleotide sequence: TGTGCCACCCAAGACCCGACAGGGGGCCGGGGTCGGTTC. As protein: CATQDPTGGRGRF.

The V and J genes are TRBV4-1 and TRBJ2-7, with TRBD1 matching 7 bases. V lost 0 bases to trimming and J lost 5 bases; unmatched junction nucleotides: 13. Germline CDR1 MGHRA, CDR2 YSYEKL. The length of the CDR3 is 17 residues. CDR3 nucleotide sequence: TGCGCCAGCAGCCAAGATTGGCCCGTACAGGGGCCCAACGAGCAGTACTTC. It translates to CASSQDWPVQGPNEQYF.

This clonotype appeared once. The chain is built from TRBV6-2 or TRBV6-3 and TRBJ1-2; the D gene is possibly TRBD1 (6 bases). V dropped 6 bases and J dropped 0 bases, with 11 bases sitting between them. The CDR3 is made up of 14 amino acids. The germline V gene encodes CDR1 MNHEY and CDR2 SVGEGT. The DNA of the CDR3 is TGTGCCAGCAGGGTGACAGGCACTAACTATGGCTACACCTTC. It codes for CASRVTGTNYGYTF.

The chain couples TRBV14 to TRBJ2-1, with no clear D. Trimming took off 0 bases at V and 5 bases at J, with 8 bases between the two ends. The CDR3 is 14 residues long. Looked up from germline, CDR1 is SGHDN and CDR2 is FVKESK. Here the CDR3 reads CASSQDWDHNEQFF. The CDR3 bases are TGTGCCAGCAGCCAAGATTGGGATCACAATGAGCAGTTCTTC.

CDR3 bases: TGCGCCAGCAGCCAAGTTTACGGGAATCAGCCCCAGCATTTT. Translation: CASSQVYGNQPQHF. V usage is TRBV4-1 and J usage is TRBJ1-5; D call uncertain. Trimming left V 1 base short and J 4 bases short, with 8 bases between. Germline V gives CDR1 MGHRA, CDR2 YSYEKL. This CDR3 comprises 14 residues.

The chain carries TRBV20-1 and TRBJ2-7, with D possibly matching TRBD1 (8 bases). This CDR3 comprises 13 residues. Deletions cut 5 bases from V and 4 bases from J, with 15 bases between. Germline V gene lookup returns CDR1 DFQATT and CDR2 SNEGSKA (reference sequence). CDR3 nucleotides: TGCAGTGCTCATGGACAGGGACTATACGAGCAGTACTTC. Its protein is CSAHGQGLYEQYF.

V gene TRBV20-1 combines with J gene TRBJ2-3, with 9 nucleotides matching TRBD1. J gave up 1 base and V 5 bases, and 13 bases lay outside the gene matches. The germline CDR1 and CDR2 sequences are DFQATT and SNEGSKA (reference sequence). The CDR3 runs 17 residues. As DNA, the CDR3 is TGCAGTGCTCCCGGGACAGGGCTTTCCTCCGGCACAGATACGCAGTATTTT. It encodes CSAPGTGLSSGTDTQYF.

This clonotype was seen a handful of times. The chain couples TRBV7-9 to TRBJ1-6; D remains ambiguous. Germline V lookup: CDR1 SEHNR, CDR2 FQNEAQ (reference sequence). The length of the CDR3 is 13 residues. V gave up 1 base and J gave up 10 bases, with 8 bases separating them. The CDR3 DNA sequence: TGTGCCAGCAGCTTAGATCAGACATCACCCCTCCACTTT. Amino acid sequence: CASSLDQTSPLHF.

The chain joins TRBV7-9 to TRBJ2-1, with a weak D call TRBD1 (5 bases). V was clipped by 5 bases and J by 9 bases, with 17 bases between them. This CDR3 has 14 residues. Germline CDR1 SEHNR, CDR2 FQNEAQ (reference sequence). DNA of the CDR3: TGTGCCAGCAGCGCTCGGACAATAGGTGTTGAGCAGTTCTTC. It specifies CASSARTIGVEQFF.

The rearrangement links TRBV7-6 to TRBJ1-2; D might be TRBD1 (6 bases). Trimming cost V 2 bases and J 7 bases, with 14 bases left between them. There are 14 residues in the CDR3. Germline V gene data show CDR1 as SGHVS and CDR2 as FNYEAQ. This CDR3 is CASSLPGVPGGYTF. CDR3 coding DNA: TGTGCCAGCAGCTTACCAGGGGTGCCGGGTGGCTACACCTTC.

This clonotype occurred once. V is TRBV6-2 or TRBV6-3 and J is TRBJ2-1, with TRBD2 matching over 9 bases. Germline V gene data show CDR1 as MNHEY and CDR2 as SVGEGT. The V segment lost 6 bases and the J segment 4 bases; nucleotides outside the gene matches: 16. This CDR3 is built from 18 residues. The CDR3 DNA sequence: TGTGCCAGCAGGAAAGTTAGCGGGAGCTTGGGGTATTACAATGAGCAGTTCTTC. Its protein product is CASRKVSGSLGYYNEQFF.

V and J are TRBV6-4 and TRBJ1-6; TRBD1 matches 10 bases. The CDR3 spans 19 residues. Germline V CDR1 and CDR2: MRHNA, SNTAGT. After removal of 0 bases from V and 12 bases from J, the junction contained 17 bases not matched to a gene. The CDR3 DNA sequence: TGTGCCAGCAGTGACTCGAAAAAGGACAGGGGGAATTTTGGGGGACCCCTCCACTTT. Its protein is CASSDSKKDRGNFGGPLHF.

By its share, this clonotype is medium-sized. The CDR3 here is CASSLQTGGYNSPLHF. The CDR3 nucleotides read TGTGCCAGCAGCTTACAGACAGGGGGATATAATTCACCCCTCCACTTT. V usage is TRBV7-2 and J usage is TRBJ1-6, with TRBD1 matching 9 bases. Germline V gene lookup returns CDR1 SGHTA and CDR2 FQGNSA. This CDR3 region has 16 residues. The V gene end was trimmed by 2 bases and the J gene end by 4 bases; junction bases not matched to a gene: 3.

The CDR3 region has the DNA TGTGCCAGCAGCTTAGCGGGTACCCCTAACTACGAGCAGTACTTC. Encoded protein: CASSLAGTPNYEQYF. The V gene is TRBV7-9, the J gene TRBJ2-7, with D uncertain. This CDR3 has 15 amino acids. Trimming removed 0 bases at V and 3 bases at J, with 12 bases between. Germline V CDR1 and CDR2: SEHNR, FQNEAQ (reference sequence).

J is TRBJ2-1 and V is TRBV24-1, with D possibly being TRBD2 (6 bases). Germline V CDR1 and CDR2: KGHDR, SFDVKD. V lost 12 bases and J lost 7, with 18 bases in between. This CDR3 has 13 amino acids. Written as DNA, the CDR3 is TGTGCCCCGGGCCCAGCGGGCACAAATGAGCAGTTCTTC. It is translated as CAPGPAGTNEQFF.

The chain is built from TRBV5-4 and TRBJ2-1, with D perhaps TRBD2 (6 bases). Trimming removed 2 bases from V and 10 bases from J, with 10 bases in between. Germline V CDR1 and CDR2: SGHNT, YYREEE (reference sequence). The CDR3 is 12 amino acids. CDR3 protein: CASSFGGIEQFF. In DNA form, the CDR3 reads TGTGCCAGCAGCTTCGGGGGAATCGAGCAGTTCTTC.

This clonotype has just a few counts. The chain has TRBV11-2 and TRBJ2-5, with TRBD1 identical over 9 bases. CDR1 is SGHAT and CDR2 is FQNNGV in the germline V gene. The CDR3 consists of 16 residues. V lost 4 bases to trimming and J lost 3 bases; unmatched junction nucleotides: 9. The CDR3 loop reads CASSSTKDRGKETQYF. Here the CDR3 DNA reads TGTGCCAGCAGCTCTACGAAGGACAGGGGAAAAGAGACCCAGTACTTC.

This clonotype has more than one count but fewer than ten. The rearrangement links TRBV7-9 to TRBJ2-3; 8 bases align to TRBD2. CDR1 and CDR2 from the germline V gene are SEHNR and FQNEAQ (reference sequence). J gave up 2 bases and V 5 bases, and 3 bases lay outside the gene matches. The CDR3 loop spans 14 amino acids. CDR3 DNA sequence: TGTGCCAGCAGCCAACTAGCGGTCACAGATACGCAGTATTTT. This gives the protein CASSQLAVTDTQYF.

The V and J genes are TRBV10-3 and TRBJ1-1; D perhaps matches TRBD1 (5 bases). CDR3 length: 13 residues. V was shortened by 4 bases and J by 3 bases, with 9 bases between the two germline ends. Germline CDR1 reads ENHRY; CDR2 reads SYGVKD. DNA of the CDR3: TGTGCCATCAGTGTCAGGGCGGACACTGAAGCTTTCTTT. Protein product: CAISVRADTEAFF.

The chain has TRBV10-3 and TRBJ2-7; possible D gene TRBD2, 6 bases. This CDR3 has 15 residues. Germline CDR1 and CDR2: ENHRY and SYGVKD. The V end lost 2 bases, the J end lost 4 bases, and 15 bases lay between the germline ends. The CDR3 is CAISEGTGAQYEQYF. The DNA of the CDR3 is TGTGCCATCAGTGAGGGGACTGGGGCGCAGTACGAGCAGTACTTC.

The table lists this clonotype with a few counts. The CDR3 DNA is TGTGCCAGCAGCTTAGGTGGCGGTGAGCAGTTCTTC. Its translation is CASSLGGGEQFF. The chain recombines TRBV7-6 with TRBJ2-1, with D unresolved. Germline V lookup: CDR1 SGHVS, CDR2 FNYEAQ. This CDR3 is built from 12 residues. V was clipped by 1 base and J by 9 bases, with 7 bases between them.